The 2 T cell receptor beta chains given below trace back to one sample, sequenced in a study of shared clonotypes between healthy human individuals. CD8 cells classed as naive were CD45RO-negative and positively selected for CCR7, excluding terminally differentiated effector memory CD45RA+ cells. The table came from immunoSEQ multiplex PCR; TCRdb's copy has only in-frame clones and leaves some out. The data show about 2.1 million clones, around 93% seen once. The sequenced sample consisted of naive CD8+ T cells from PBMCs. The source of these receptors is a man younger than 35 in good health. Some clones in this sample may be carry-over from other donors' samples.

The chain has TRBV21-1 and TRBJ1-5. TRBV21-1 is recorded as a pseudogene. CDR3 length: 14 amino acids. CDR3 sequence reads: CASSKRTGCQPQHF. The CDR3 DNA is TGTGCCAGCAGCAAAAGAACGGGCTGTCAGCCCCAGCATTTT.

The chain links TRBV9 to TRBJ2-1; 7 bases map to TRBD2. With V trimmed by 2 bases and J by 5 bases, 7 bases remained unmatched. Germline V lookup: CDR1 SGDLS, CDR2 YYNGEE. The CDR3 is 15 amino acids. The CDR3 reads CASSVKTSVNNEQFF. Here the CDR3 DNA reads TGTGCCAGCAGCGTTAAAACTAGCGTAAACAATGAGCAGTTCTTC.